This TCR beta chain came from a study of blood T cells in healthy people across ages. This clonotype turned up a few times. The CDR3 covers 15 residues. J gave up 4 bases and V 5 bases, and 8 bases lay outside the gene matches. Germline loops: CDR1 SQVTM, CDR2 ANQGSEA. Combining a sample-barcoded 5' primer with a J-beta primer mix, a second PCR ran for roughly 7 to 12 cycles. Each CDR3 protein is one row after TCRdb ran MiXCR on the 5' RACE reads. This table holds around 1,900,000 distinct CDR3 sequences, roughly two fifths found once. The source material was blood. The receptor was derived from a human donor in good health. This sequence joins TRBV29-1 and TRBJ2-3; 11 nucleotides align to TRBD2. CDR3 loop: CSVRGTSGGPDTQYF. CDR3 DNA: TGCAGCGTTAGGGGTACTAGCGGGGGTCCAGATACGCAGTATTTT.